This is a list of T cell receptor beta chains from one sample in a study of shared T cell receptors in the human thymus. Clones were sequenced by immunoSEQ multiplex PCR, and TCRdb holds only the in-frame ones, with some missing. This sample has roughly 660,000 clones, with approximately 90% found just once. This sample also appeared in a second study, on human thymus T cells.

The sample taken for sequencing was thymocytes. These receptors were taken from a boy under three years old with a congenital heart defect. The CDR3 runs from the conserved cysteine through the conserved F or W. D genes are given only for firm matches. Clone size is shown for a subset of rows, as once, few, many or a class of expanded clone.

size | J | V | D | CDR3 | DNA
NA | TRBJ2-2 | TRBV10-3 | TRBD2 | CAISLQAGTSGSLATGELFF | TGTGCCATCAGCTTACAGGCCGGGACTAGCGGGAGTCTCGCCACCGGGGAGCTGTTTTTT
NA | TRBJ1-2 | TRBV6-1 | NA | CASRWRSANYGYTF | TGTGCCAGCAGGTGGAGGTCCGCTAACTATGGCTACACCTTC
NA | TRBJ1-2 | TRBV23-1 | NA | CASSQLEGENGYTF | TGCGCCAGCAGTCAATTGGAAGGAGAAAATGGCTACACCTTC
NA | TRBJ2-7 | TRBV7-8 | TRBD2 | CASSLALGTSGTSYEQYF | TGTGCCAGCAGCTTAGCCCTAGGGACTAGCGGGACCTCCTACGAGCAGTACTTC
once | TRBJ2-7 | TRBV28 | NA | CASGIQGPSGEQYF | TGTGCCAGCGGCATACAGGGACCATCAGGCGAGCAGTACTTC
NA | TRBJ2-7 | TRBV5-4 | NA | CASSLGQTSYEQYF | TGTGCCAGCAGCTTGGGACAGACCTCCTACGAGCAGTACTTC
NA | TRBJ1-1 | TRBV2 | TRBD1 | CASRSGTGGPEAFF | TGTGCCAGCAGGTCCGGGACAGGGGGCCCGGAAGCTTTCTTT
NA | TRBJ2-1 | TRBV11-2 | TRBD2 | CASSPAGREGRNEQFF | TGTGCCAGCAGCCCCGCGGGCCGGGAGGGCCGCAATGAGCAGTTCTTC
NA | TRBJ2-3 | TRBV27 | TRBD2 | CASSRAGGTDTQYF | TGTGCCAGCAGTAGAGCGGGAGGCACAGATACGCAGTATTTT
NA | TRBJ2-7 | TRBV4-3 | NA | CASSQDPRESHEQYF | TGCGCCAGCAGCCAAGATCCCCGGGAGTCCCACGAGCAGTACTTC
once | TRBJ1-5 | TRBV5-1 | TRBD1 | CASSPRQGDSNQPQHF | TGCGCCAGCAGCCCACGACAGGGGGATAGCAATCAGCCCCAGCATTTT
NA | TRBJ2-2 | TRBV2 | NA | CASMVTTKEPYTGELFF | TGTGCCAGCATGGTGACTACCAAAGAGCCTTACACCGGGGAGCTGTTTTTT
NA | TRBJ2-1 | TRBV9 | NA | CASSVGLVSYNEQFF | TGTGCCAGCAGCGTAGGTCTAGTCTCCTACAATGAGCAGTTCTTC
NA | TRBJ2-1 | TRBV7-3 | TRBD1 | CASSLTGPRDRVDNEQFF | TGTGCCAGCAGCTTAACAGGCCCACGGGACAGGGTGGACAATGAGCAGTTCTTC
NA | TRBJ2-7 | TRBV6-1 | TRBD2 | CASSPPGGEQYF | TGTGCCAGCAGCCCCCCCGGGGGGGAGCAGTACTTC
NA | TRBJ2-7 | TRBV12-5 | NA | CASGPWGWEDEQYF | TGTGCTAGTGGACCGTGGGGCTGGGAAGACGAGCAGTACTTC
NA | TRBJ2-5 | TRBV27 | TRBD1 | CASSSRQGAQETQYF | TGTGCCAGCAGTTCCCGACAGGGAGCCCAAGAGACCCAGTACTTC
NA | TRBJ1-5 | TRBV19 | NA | CASSIPHTDRSNQPQHF | TGTGCCAGTAGTATCCCCCATACCGACAGGAGCAATCAGCCCCAGCATTTT
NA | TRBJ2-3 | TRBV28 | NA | CASSSLLGSNTDTQYF | TGTGCCAGCAGCTCCCTCCTAGGTTCTAACACAGATACGCAGTATTTT
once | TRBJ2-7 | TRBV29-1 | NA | CSVVEGSYEQYF | TGCAGCGTTGTGGAGGGTTCCTACGAGCAGTACTTC
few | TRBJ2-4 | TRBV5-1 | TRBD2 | CASSWAPGRRHIQYF | TGCGCCAGCAGCTGGGCCCCCGGGAGGCGGCACATTCAGTACTTC
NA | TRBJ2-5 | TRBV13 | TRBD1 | CASSFFRTGEQETQYF | TGTGCCAGCAGCTTTTTCAGGACAGGGGAACAAGAGACCCAGTACTTC
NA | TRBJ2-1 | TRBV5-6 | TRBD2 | CASSLFASGSGNEQFF | TGTGCCAGCAGCTTGTTCGCTAGCGGGAGTGGGAATGAGCAGTTCTTC
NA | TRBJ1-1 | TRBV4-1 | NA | CASSQVFTIGDTEAFF | TGCGCCAGCAGCCAAGTTTTTACTATCGGGGACACTGAAGCTTTCTTT
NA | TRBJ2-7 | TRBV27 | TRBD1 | CASSDRENYEQYF | TGTGCCAGCAGTGACAGGGAGAACTACGAGCAGTACTTC
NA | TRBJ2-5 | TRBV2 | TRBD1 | CASALGDRGLGETQYF | TGTGCCAGCGCCCTTGGGGACAGGGGGTTAGGGGAGACCCAGTACTTC
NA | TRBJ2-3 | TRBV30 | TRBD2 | CAWSDGTRRGDTQYF | TGTGCCTGGAGTGACGGGACTAGAAGGGGAGATACGCAGTATTTT